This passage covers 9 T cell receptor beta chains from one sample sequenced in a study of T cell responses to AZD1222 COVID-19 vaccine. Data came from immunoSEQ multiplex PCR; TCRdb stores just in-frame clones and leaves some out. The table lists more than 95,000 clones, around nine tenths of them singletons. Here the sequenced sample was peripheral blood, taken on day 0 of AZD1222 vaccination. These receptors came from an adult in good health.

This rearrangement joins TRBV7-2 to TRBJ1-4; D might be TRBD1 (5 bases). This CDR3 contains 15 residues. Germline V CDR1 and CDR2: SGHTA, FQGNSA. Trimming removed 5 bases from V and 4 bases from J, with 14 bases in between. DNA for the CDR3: TGTGCCAGCAGCAGTCGGGACGGACGTAATGAAAAACTGTTTTTT. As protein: CASSSRDGRNEKLFF.

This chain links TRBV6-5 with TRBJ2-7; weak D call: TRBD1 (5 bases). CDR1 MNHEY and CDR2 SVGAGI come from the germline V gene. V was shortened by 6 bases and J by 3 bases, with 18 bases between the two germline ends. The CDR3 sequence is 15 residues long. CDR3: CASSAGHPPNYEQYF. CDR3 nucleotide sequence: TGTGCCAGCAGCGCCGGACACCCACCAAACTACGAGCAGTACTTC.

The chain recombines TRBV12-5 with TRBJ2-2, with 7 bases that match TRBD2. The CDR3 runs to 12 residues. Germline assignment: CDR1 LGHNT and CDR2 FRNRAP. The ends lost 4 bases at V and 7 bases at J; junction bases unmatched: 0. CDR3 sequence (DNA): TGTGCTAGTGGTTGGGAGGGCGGGGAGCTGTTTTTT. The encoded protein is CASGWEGGELFF.

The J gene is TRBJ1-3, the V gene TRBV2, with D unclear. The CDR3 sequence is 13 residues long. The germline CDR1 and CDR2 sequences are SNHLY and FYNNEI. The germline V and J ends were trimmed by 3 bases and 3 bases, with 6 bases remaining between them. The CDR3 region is CASSDAGGNTIYF. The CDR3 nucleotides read TGTGCCAGCAGTGATGCGGGTGGAAACACCATATATTTT.

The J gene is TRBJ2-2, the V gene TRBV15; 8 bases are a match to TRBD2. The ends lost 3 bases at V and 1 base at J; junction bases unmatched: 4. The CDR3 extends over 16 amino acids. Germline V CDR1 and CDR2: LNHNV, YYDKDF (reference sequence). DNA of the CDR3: TGTGCCACCAGCAGGGTAGCGGGAAGGAACACCGGGGAGCTGTTTTTT. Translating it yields CATSRVAGRNTGELFF.

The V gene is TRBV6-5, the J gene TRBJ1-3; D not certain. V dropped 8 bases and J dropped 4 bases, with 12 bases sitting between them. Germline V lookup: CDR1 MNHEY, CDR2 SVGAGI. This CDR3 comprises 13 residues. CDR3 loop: CASWERAGNTIYF. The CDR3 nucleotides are TGTGCCAGCTGGGAAAGGGCAGGAAACACCATATATTTT.

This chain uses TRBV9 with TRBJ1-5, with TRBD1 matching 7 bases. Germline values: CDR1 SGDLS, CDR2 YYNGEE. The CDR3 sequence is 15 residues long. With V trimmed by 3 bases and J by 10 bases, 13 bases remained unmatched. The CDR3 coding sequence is TGTGCCAGCAGCGAGCTGACAGGGATCGTATATCCCCAGCATTTT. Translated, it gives CASSELTGIVYPQHF.

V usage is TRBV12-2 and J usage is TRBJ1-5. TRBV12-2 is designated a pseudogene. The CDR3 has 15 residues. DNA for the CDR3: TGTGCAAGTCATTCCGGTGGAGGGTTGAATCAGCCCCAGCATTTT. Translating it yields CASHSGGGLNQPQHF.

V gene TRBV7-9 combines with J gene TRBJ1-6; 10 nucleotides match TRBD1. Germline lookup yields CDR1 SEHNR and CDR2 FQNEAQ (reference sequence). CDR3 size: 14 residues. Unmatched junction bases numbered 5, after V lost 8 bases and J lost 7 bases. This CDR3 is CASASGQGNSPLHF. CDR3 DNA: TGTGCCAGCGCCTCGGGACAGGGGAATTCACCCCTCCACTTT.